The clone carrying this TCR beta chain occurred a few times. Its target is not known. The data originate from a study of long-term antiretroviral therapy in people with HIV. V was pared by 8 bases and J by 1 base, with 11 bases between. The CDR3 runs 13 residues. Germline V gives CDR1 MDHEN, CDR2 SYDVKM. Study findings and constraints: Adherence to ART, viral resistance and therapy changes lacked any data. Transplant donor controls retained higher diversity, though diversity increased after ART.

Samples were assayed with immunoSEQ v3.0 at survey level. Here immunoSEQ multiplex PCR was the method, and the copy in TCRdb shows in-frame clones only, minus some. The sample shows some 12,000 clones, approximately 82% of them seen only once. The study drew at least one pre-ART and at least two post-ART PBMC samples from every donor. This sequence joins TRBV28 and TRBJ1-1, with unresolved D. This TCR was recovered from a man aged 40-55 years with HIV. This specimen was unsorted PBMCs, taken 1.2 years after starting antiretroviral therapy. The chain's CDR3 is CASLRTGNTEAFF. The CDR3 DNA reads as TGTGCCAGCTTAAGGACGGGGAACACTGAAGCTTTCTTT.